Following are 18 T cell receptor beta chains from one sample sequenced in a study of T cells in Graves' hyperthyroidism and ophthalmopathy. RNA transcripts yielded amplified TCR beta CDR3 regions. Using the HTBI primer set, a first-round RT-PCR was run on the TCR CDR3. TCRdb redid the calling of the multiplex PCR reads with MiXCR, one entry per CDR3 protein. This table has 400,000 to 600,000 distinct CDR3 sequences, more than 20% appearing once. Source material: blood. Source of these receptors: a man aged 18 to 35 with Graves' hyperthyroidism.

The table lists this clonotype with a few counts. The chain has TRBV19 and TRBJ1-2, with D perhaps matching TRBD1 (6 bases). The V end lost 7 bases, the J end lost 0 bases, and 12 bases lay between the germline ends. CDR1 is LNHDA and CDR2 is SQIVND in the germline V gene (reference sequence). There are 14 residues in the CDR3. CDR3 region: CASTPTGTNYGYTF. CDR3 DNA: TGTGCCAGTACCCCGACAGGAACTAACTATGGCTACACCTTC. The variable domain in full, with the rest retrieved from reference TRBV19 and TRBJ1-2, is DGGITQSPKYLFRKEGQNVTLSCEQNLNHDAMYWYRQDPGQGLRLIYYSQIVNDFQKGDIAEGYSVSREKKESFPLTVTSAQKNPTAFYLCASTPTGTNYGYTFGSGTRLTVV.

This clonotype was seen a few times. The rearrangement uses TRBV29-1 and TRBJ2-3, with 10 positions matching TRBD2. The trim removed 2 bases at V and 6 bases at J, leaving 8 bases unmatched. Germline V gene lookup returns CDR1 SQVTM and CDR2 ANQGSEA. The CDR3 has 15 residues. The CDR3 DNA is TGCAGCGTTGAAAAAAGCGGGGGGGTCTTGGATACGCAGTATTTT. Translation: CSVEKSGGVLDTQYF.

This clonotype turned up a few times. One junction end does not reproduce the germline sequence, and a read error may be involved. The chain links TRBV11-1 to TRBJ2-2; a weak D match, TRBD2 (5 bases). The CDR3 loop spans 16 amino acids. Germline-derived CDR1 and CDR2 are SGHAT and FQDESV (reference sequence). The CDR3 region has the DNA TGTGCCAGCAGCTTAGTTCTTCTCCTAAATACCGGGGAGCTGTTGTTT. Amino acids: CASSLVLLLNTGELLF.

This clonotype was picked up many times. The CDR3 protein is CASSFARAKNIQYF. The CDR3 region has the DNA TGTGCCAGCAGTTTCGCACGAGCCAAAAACATTCAGTACTTC. The J gene is TRBJ2-4, the V gene TRBV28, with no clear D. V was trimmed by 3 bases and J by 0 bases, leaving 6 bases between them. Germline lookup yields CDR1 MDHEN and CDR2 SYDVKM. CDR3 size: 14 residues.

This clonotype was picked up many times. The V call is TRBV20-1, the J call TRBJ1-5; possibly TRBD1 for D (5 bases). Trimming removed 3 bases at V and 3 bases at J, with 9 bases between. The CDR3 length is 13 residues. Germline lookup yields CDR1 DFQATT and CDR2 SNEGSKA (reference sequence). CDR3 residues: CSASKGFNQPQHF. For the CDR3, the DNA is TGCAGTGCTAGTAAGGGGTTCAATCAGCCCCAGCATTTT.

This clonotype was counted many times. The gene calls are TRBV2 and TRBJ2-7; 8 bases map to TRBD2. With 4 bases clipped from V and 6 bases from J, the junction kept 11 bases outside the gene matches. The CDR3 extends over 15 amino acids. The germline V gene has CDR1 SNHLY and CDR2 FYNNEI. CDR3 bases: TGTGCCAGCAGTGGGGCGGGGGGCGTGGGCCGCGAGCAGTACTTC. As protein: CASSGAGGVGREQYF. The full variable domain, its missing parts supplied by reference TRBV2 and TRBJ2-7, is EPEVTQTPSHQVTQMGQEVILRCVPISNHLYFYWYRQILGQKVEFLVSFYNNEISEKSEIFDDQFSVERPDGSNFTLKIRSTKLEDSAMYFCASSGAGGVGREQYFGPGTRLTVT.

This clonotype appeared many times. This chain links TRBV30 with TRBJ1-2; no clear D gene. CDR1 is GTSNPN, CDR2 SVGIG, per germline (reference sequence). With 0 bases removed from V and 3 bases from J, the gap between germline ends came to 14 bases. This CDR3 comprises 15 residues. CDR3 amino acids: CAWSVLTSGHYGYTF. The CDR3 DNA follows: TGTGCCTGGAGTGTACTTACTAGCGGTCACTATGGCTACACCTTC.

This clonotype occurred many times. The chain links TRBV4-1 to TRBJ2-2; no definite D call. The CDR3 loop spans 15 amino acids. Germline loops: CDR1 MGHRA, CDR2 YSYEKL. V lost 4 bases, J lost 2 bases, and 11 bases lay in between. CDR3 sequence: CASSPSGRNTGELFF. The DNA for the CDR3 is TGCGCCAGCAGCCCTTCGGGCAGAAACACCGGGGAGCTGTTTTTT.

The chain is built from TRBV7-8 and TRBJ2-2; 7 bases are a match to TRBD2. Germline CDR1 is SGHVS and CDR2 is FQNEAQ. This CDR3 has 17 residues. V lost 1 base and J lost 3; bases outside the gene matches: 8. The DNA for the CDR3 is TGTGCCAGCAGCTTAGAGGGAATTGGGGGGGACACCGGGGAGCTGTTTTTT. Its translation is CASSLEGIGGDTGELFF.

This clonotype was seen repeatedly, ten times or more. The chain has TRBV2 and TRBJ1-1; perhaps TRBD1 as D (5 bases). The germline CDR1 and CDR2 sequences are SNHLY and FYNNEI. The V gene lost 3 bases and the J gene lost 6 bases, with 11 bases spanning the gap. This CDR3 region has 13 residues. CDR3: CASSDAGKSEAFF. CDR3 DNA: TGTGCCAGCAGTGACGCAGGGAAATCTGAAGCTTTCTTT.

The V and J genes are TRBV20-1 and TRBJ2-7; 8 nucleotides line up with TRBD2. Germline loops: CDR1 DFQATT, CDR2 SNEGSKA (reference sequence). This CDR3 has 14 amino acids. Germline trimming cut 3 bases from V and 9 bases from J; bases unmatched to any gene: 13. The CDR3 loop reads CSASEESGGLWQYF. The CDR3 nucleotides are TGCAGTGCTAGCGAAGAGAGCGGGGGCCTTTGGCAGTACTTC.

The chain employs TRBV28 and TRBJ1-2; perhaps TRBD1 as D (5 bases). Germline lookup yields CDR1 MDHEN and CDR2 SYDVKM. Trimming shortened V by 11 bases and J by 7 bases, and 32 bases separated the two germline ends. This CDR3 contains 17 residues. CDR3 loop: CAGSESGTVQPGGGYTF. In nucleotides, the CDR3 is TGTGCCGGGTCAGAGAGTGGGACGGTCCAGCCGGGTGGTGGCTACACCTTC.

This clonotype was counted a few times. This may be a read error, as it is one base from a much larger clone. The rearrangement links TRBV12-3 or TRBV12-4 to TRBJ1-1; a weak D match, TRBD1 (5 bases). The CDR3 extends over 18 amino acids. The CDR3 DNA reads as TGTGCCAGCAGTTTGGACCCTGGGGGGAGGATCATGAACACTGAAGCTTGCTTT. It yields the protein CASSLDPGGRIMNTEACF.

This clonotype has ten or more counts. V gene TRBV12-5 combines with J gene TRBJ1-1; D perhaps matches TRBD1 (5 bases). Trimming cost V 5 bases and J 3 bases, with 25 bases left between them. The CDR3 has 18 residues. CDR1 and CDR2 (germline): LGHNT, FRNRAP. CDR3 DNA: TGTGCTAGTGGTGTCACCCTTGACAGACGAGTTGGGGACACTGAAGCTTTCTTT. Translated, it gives CASGVTLDRRVGDTEAFF.

The sample holds many counts of this clonotype. The V and J genes are TRBV9 and TRBJ1-2, with D possibly TRBD1 on 5 matching bases. Germline CDR1 is SGDLS and CDR2 is YYNGEE. V lost 0 bases to trimming and J lost 2 bases, with 5 bases between them. The CDR3 has 13 amino acids. The CDR3 DNA is TGTGCCAGCAGCGTAGAGGGGAACTATGGCTACACCTTC. Residues: CASSVEGNYGYTF.

This clonotype was seen many times. This chain links TRBV29-1 with TRBJ1-1, with TRBD1 identical over 8 bases. J gave up 9 bases and V 4 bases, and 4 bases lay outside the gene matches. Per the germline V gene, CDR1 is SQVTM and CDR2 is ANQGSEA. The CDR3 is 11 amino acids. Here the CDR3 DNA reads TGCAGCGTTGGTGGGGACAGGCAAGCTTTCTTT. Its protein is CSVGGDRQAFF.

This clonotype has only a few counts. V usage is TRBV4-1 and J usage is TRBJ1-2; the D gene is possibly TRBD1 (5 bases). Germline V lookup: CDR1 MGHRA, CDR2 YSYEKL. The CDR3 spans 14 residues. Trimming pared 1 base from V and 4 bases from J, leaving 10 bases between. The CDR3 sequence: CASSQAQGTYGYTF. The CDR3 nucleotides read TGCGCCAGCAGCCAAGCGCAGGGAACCTATGGCTACACCTTC.

In this sample, this clonotype turned up many times. V gene TRBV12-5 combines with J gene TRBJ2-2; 7 bases line up with TRBD1. Germline V lookup: CDR1 LGHNT, CDR2 FRNRAP. After removal of 0 bases from V and 4 bases from J, the junction contained 8 bases not matched to a gene. The CDR3 has 17 amino acids. In DNA form, the CDR3 reads TGTGCTAGTGGTTTGGTACCCGTTGACAGGGTCACCGGGGAGCTGTTTTTT. This translates into CASGLVPVDRVTGELFF.